The sequence of this TCR beta chain was determined in a study of shared T cell receptors in the human thymus (TCRdb year 2021). Looking at the study overall: The study examined how the human thymus generates shared, self-reactive T-cell receptor alpha chains.

In regard to this clone: Its antigen target is currently unknown. Per-nucleotide qualities are absent, and no much larger clonotype sits a single base away.

Libraries were prepared through the immunoSEQ multiplex PCR assay. In its TCRdb copy, this immuneACCESS table keeps in-frame sequences only and misses some clones. Where compared with another copy, unresolved V genes explain less than half of these, and the others have no known cause. Present in this sample are some 700,000 clones, roughly 90% of which were seen just once. The ten largest make up 0.0095% to 0.011% of the sample. These data are also associated with another study on human thymus T cells. That second report states: Immunologically healthy infants undergoing open corrective cardiac surgery for congenital heart defects in Finland were used as donors. The thymus tissue came from surgical resects taken out during corrective cardiac surgery. Biased V and J gene segment usage appeared to be present in both thymic and peripheral blood repertoires. Highly overlapping thymic TCR repertoires among unrelated individuals were reported in the related research. TCR alpha and beta repertoires from seven to nine infant thymus samples and a few related peripheral blood samples were characterized in the study. Donor ages ranging from roughly 7 to 250 days were recorded, and 5 or 6 male and a couple of female infants were included in the cohort. Thymocytes were released mechanically from tissue and stored at -70 °C as pellets of roughly 9.5-31 million cells. A QIAsymphony instrument was used to extract genomic DNA from frozen cell pellets. The immunoSEQ multiplex PCR assay was used to amplify the TCRB and TCRAD loci from a standardized quantity of quality-controlled genomic DNA. The amplicons covered the V(D)J region and were long enough to include the CDR3 and to identify the V and J genes. Amplicon sequencing was performed on an Illumina platform through the commercial immunoSEQ service. Corrections for primer bias and sequencing errors followed previously described methods, while TCRAD and TCRB definitions were based on the IMGT database. The repertoires were analysed using immunoSEQ Analyzer 3.0 and VDJTools for basic statistics, V/J segment usage, diversity estimates, rarefaction and pairwise overlap. To estimate diversity, the Chao1, ChaoE, Efron-Thisted, Shannon and inverse Simpson indices were applied, and diversity was also estimated on datasets down-sampled to the smallest sample. Repertoire overlap used strict matching of CDR3 nucleotide sequence, V gene and J gene, with Jaccard-based multidimensional scaling clustering. On average, thymus samples yielded roughly 800,000 unique TCRB clonotypes, whereas blood samples yielded 70,000 to 100,000.

Input material: thymocytes. The receptor was isolated from a boy younger than two with a congenital heart defect. Donor details come from another sample of the same person, matched by shared clones.

The nucleotide sequence is TGTGCCAGCAGCTTGGACAGGGGGCCGGAGCAGTTCTTC. It translates to CASSLDRGPEQFF. The V gene is TRBV5-6 and the J gene is TRBJ2-1, with 9 middle bases fitting TRBD1. After removal of 0 bases from V and 10 bases from J, the junction retains 2 bases not matched to a gene. The CDR3 spans 13 residues, from the cysteine through the phenylalanine. Only CDR3 DNA remains: 39 bases, in frame from the first base. CDR1 and CDR2 are drawn from the germline V gene: SGHDT, YYEEEE.